These 14 T cell receptor beta chains share one sample of origin, sequenced in a study of shared clonotypes between healthy human individuals. Terminally differentiated effector memory CD45RA+ cells were excluded from the naive CD8 cells, which were CD45RO-negative and positively selected for CCR7. TCRdb keeps only in-frame clones here, not all; method: immunoSEQ multiplex PCR. This sample yields about 2 million clones, of which over 85% are seen a single time; roughly 1.1% belongs to the top ten. The sequenced sample was naive CD8+ T cells sorted from blood. The receptors were gathered from a man between 18 and 35 years old in good health.

The chain combines TRBV7-9 with TRBJ2-1, with 8 positions matching TRBD1. CDR3 length: 14 amino acids. Trimming took 1 base from V and 6 from J; bases not matched to a gene: 2. Germline V gene sequence: CDR1 SEHNR, CDR2 FQNEAQ (reference sequence). CDR3 region: CASSLGTGTNEQFF. Written as DNA, the CDR3 is TGTGCCAGCAGCTTAGGGACAGGGACCAATGAGCAGTTCTTC.

The chain employs TRBV7-6 and TRBJ2-1, with D tentatively TRBD2 (7 bases). Trimming pared 1 base from V and 5 bases from J, leaving 18 bases between. The germline V gene has CDR1 SGHVS and CDR2 FNYEAQ. This CDR3 is built from 17 residues. The CDR3 nucleotides read TGTGCCAGCAGCTTAGATCCGGGGGGCAGGCGGAACAATGAGCAGTTCTTC. It is translated as CASSLDPGGRRNNEQFF. Full variable domain (missing parts from reference TRBV7-6 and TRBJ2-1): GAGVSQSPRYKVTKRGQDVALRCDPISGHVSLYWYRQALGQGPEFLTYFNYEAQQDKSGLPNDRFSAERPEGSISTLTIQRTEQRDSAMYRCASSLDPGGRRNNEQFFGPGTRLTVL.

V is TRBV28 and J is TRBJ1-1; TRBD1 matches 7 bases. CDR3 length equals 16 residues. J was trimmed by 0 bases and V by 4 bases; bases with no gene match: 8. Germline V gene data show CDR1 as MDHEN and CDR2 as SYDVKM. The chain's CDR3 is CASSYPAGGLNTEAFF. In DNA, the CDR3 is TGTGCCAGCAGTTACCCGGCAGGGGGATTGAACACTGAAGCTTTCTTT.

This clone was seen only once. The chain has TRBV19 and TRBJ2-3, with TRBD1 as a possible D gene (7 bases). CDR3 length: 15 amino acids. CDR1 is LNHDA, CDR2 SQIVND, per germline (reference sequence). Trimming took 3 bases from V and 8 from J, leaving 18 bases between them. This CDR3 reads CASSIYGGGGSTQYF. CDR3 in DNA: TGTGCCAGTAGTATCTATGGAGGAGGGGGCAGTACGCAGTATTTT.

This chain joins TRBV30 and TRBJ1-1, with D perhaps matching TRBD1 (6 bases). Between the trimmed V and J ends, which lost 4 bases and 6 bases, there was a span of 15 bases. Germline CDR1 GTSNPN, CDR2 SVGIG (reference sequence). The CDR3 is made up of 13 amino acids. Written as DNA, the CDR3 is TGTGCCTGGACAAGGGGGTTAGGCGCTGAAGCTTTCTTT. This encodes CAWTRGLGAEAFF.

The chain is built from TRBV7-2 and TRBJ2-7; D gene uncertain. The germline gives CDR1 SGHTA, CDR2 FQGNSA. The CDR3 sequence is 16 residues long. Trimming left V 1 base short and J 0 bases short, with 13 bases between. The CDR3, as DNA: TGTGCCAGCAGCTTAGATAGTGGGGAAAGCTCCTACGAGCAGTACTTC. Translating it yields CASSLDSGESSYEQYF.

V gene TRBV27 combines with J gene TRBJ2-7; maybe TRBD2 (5 bases). This CDR3 is built from 14 residues. V was pared by 4 bases and J by 3 bases, with 13 bases between. Germline V gene sequence: CDR1 MNHEY, CDR2 SMNVEV (reference sequence). This chain's CDR3 is CASSSRGTLYEQYF. The CDR3 nucleotides are TGTGCCAGCAGTTCCCGGGGTACTCTCTACGAGCAGTACTTC.

The chain uses TRBV6-1 and TRBJ2-1; either TRBD1 or TRBD2 may supply D (5 bases each). Trimming took off 5 bases at V and 2 bases at J, with 13 bases between the two ends. Germline V gene sequence: CDR1 MNHNS, CDR2 SASEGT. The CDR3 runs 15 residues. CDR3: CASSPRDGTYNEQFF. Written as DNA, the CDR3 is TGTGCCAGCAGTCCCCGGGACGGAACCTACAATGAGCAGTTCTTC.

This chain connects TRBV7-6 to TRBJ1-1; no reliable D call. V was shortened by 1 base and J by 1 base, with 19 bases between the two germline ends. The CDR3 extends over 18 amino acids. In germline, CDR1 is SGHVS, CDR2 FNYEAQ. CDR3 region: CASSLGVLTPRRNTEAFF. The CDR3 nucleotides read TGTGCCAGCAGCTTAGGTGTGCTGACACCCCGGCGGAACACTGAAGCTTTCTTT.

The chain carries TRBV7-9 and TRBJ1-6; D unresolved. Germline loops: CDR1 SEHNR, CDR2 FQNEAQ (reference sequence). The germline V and J ends were trimmed by 1 base and 10 bases, with 14 bases remaining between them. The CDR3 loop spans 15 amino acids. CDR3 sequence: CASSLEVIAGSPLHF. CDR3 sequence (DNA): TGTGCCAGCAGCTTAGAAGTGATAGCGGGATCACCCCTCCACTTT. The variable domain in full, with the rest retrieved from reference TRBV7-9 and TRBJ1-6, is DTGVSQNPRHKITKRGQNVTFRCDPISEHNRLYWYRQTLGQGPEFLTYFQNEAQLEKSRLLSDRFSAERPKGSFSTLEIQRTEQGDSAMYLCASSLEVIAGSPLHFGNGTRLTVT.

The gene calls are TRBV9 and TRBJ1-2, with no clear D. The V end was cut by 1 base, the J end by 4 bases, with 8 bases between. Germline CDR1 and CDR2: SGDLS and YYNGEE. The CDR3 spans 13 residues. CDR3 residues: CASSVMESYGYTF. The CDR3 DNA sequence: TGTGCCAGCAGCGTAATGGAGAGCTATGGCTACACCTTC.

V usage is TRBV27 and J usage is TRBJ2-3; D is possibly TRBD2 (6 bases). This CDR3 is built from 15 residues. V dropped 8 bases and J dropped 2 bases, with 17 bases sitting between them. Germline assignment: CDR1 MNHEY and CDR2 SMNVEV (reference sequence). DNA for the CDR3: TGTGCCAGCCGAGCGGGTCCGGATCCCACAGATACGCAGTATTTT. It specifies CASRAGPDPTDTQYF.

The chain uses TRBV13 and TRBJ1-6; 8 positions match TRBD1. CDR3 length: 17 amino acids. J was trimmed by 5 bases and V by 7 bases; bases with no gene match: 13. Germline CDR1 reads PRHDT; CDR2 reads FYEKMQ (reference sequence). CDR3 sequence (DNA): TGTGCCAGCACCTCAACCACGGCGGACAGGGATAATTCACCCCTCCACTTT. Its translation: CASTSTTADRDNSPLHF. The full variable domain, completed using reference TRBV13 and TRBJ1-6, is AAGVIQSPRHLIKEKRETATLKCYPIPRHDTVYWYQQGPGQDPQFLISFYEKMQSDKGSIPDRFSAQQFSDYHSELNMSSLELGDSALYFCASTSTTADRDNSPLHFGNGTRLTVT.

This rearrangement joins TRBV4-2 to TRBJ2-7; TRBD2 agrees at 13 bases. This CDR3 is 15 amino acids long. The germline V gene has CDR1 LGHNA and CDR2 YNFKEQ. V was clipped by 4 bases and J by 2 bases; unmatched bases: 2. The CDR3 coding sequence is TGTGCCAGCAGCCTCGGGACTAGCGGGACCTACGAGCAGTACTTC. Its translation: CASSLGTSGTYEQYF.